This T cell receptor (beta chain) was captured by sequencing in a study of blood T cell repertoires in COVID-19. Looking at the study overall: Acute and convalescent COVID-19 samples came from the United States, Italy and Spain. T cells, B-cell-depleted T cells, or PBMCs supplied cDNA or gDNA.

The table lists this clone with a few counts. As processed by the authors: Amplification with reference gene primers provided the estimates of nucleated cell counts. Measured with immunoSEQ multiplex PCR; TCRdb has only the in-frame clones, and not every one. Clone size and V and J calls were adopted from that table, with D and trimming inferred from the DNA. There are 95,000 to 150,000 clones in the sample; 70% to 85% occur only once, and 4.5% lies in the top ten. Sample: peripheral blood. This receptor was obtained from a woman in her seventies with acute or convalescent COVID-19.

CDR3 protein: CASSYTVNTEAFF. CDR3 DNA sequence: TGTGCCAGCAGTTATACGGTGAACACTGAAGCTTTCTTT. The chain links TRBV6-2 or TRBV6-3 to TRBJ1-1; D is ambiguous. The CDR3 has 13 residues. V lost 3 bases and J 0 bases, leaving 5 bases between the germline ends. Germline CDR1 MNHEY, CDR2 SVGEGT.